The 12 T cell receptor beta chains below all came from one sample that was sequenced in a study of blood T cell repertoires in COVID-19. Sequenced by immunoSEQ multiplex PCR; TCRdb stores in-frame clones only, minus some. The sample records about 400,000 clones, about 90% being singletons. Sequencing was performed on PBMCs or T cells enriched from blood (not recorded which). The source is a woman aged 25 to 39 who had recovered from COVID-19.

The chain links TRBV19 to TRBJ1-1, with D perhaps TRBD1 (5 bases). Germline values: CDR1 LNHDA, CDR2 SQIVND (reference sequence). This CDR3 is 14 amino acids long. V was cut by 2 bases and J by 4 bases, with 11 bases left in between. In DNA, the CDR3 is TGTGCCAGTAGTATAAGTATGACAGCCACTGAAGCTTTCTTT. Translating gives CASSISMTATEAFF.

The CDR3 nucleotides read TGTGCCTGGAGTGTATATAGGACAGCGACTACCTACGAGCAGTACTTC. This codes for CAWSVYRTATTYEQYF. The rearrangement joins TRBV30 to TRBJ2-7, with a tentative D call TRBD1 (6 bases). CDR3 length: 16 residues. Trimming pared 0 bases from V and 2 bases from J, leaving 17 bases between. The germline V gene has CDR1 GTSNPN and CDR2 SVGIG (reference sequence).

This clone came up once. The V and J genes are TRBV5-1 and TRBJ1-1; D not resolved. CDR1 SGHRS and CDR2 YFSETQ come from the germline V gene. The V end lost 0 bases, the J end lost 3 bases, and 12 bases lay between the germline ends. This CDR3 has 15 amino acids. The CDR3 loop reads CASSLAPGSDTEAFF. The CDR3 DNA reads TGCGCCAGCAGCTTGGCCCCGGGTTCAGACACTGAAGCTTTCTTT.

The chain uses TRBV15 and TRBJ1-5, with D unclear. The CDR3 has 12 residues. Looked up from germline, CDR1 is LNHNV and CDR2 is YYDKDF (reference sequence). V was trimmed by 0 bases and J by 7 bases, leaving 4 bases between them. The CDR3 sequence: CATSRDAQPQHF. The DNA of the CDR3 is TGTGCCACCAGCAGAGATGCGCAGCCCCAGCATTTT.

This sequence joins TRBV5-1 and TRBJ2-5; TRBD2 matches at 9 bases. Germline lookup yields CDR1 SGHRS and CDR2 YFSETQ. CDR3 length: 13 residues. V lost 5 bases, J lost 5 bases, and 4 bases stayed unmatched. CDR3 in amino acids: CASREGLAETQYF. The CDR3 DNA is TGCGCCAGCAGAGAGGGACTAGCCGAGACCCAGTACTTC.

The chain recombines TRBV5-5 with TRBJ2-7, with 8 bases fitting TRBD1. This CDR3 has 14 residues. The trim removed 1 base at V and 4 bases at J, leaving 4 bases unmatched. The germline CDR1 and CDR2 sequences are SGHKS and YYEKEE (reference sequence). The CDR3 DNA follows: TGTGCCAGCAGCTTGACAGGGGGGAATTACGAGCAGTACTTC. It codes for CASSLTGGNYEQYF.

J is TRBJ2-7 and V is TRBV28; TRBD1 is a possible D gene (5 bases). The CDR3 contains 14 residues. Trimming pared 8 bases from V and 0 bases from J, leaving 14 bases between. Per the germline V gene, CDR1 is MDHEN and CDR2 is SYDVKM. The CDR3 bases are TGTGCCAGCCAGGGCGGTTTGAACTCCTACGAGCAGTACTTC. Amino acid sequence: CASQGGLNSYEQYF.

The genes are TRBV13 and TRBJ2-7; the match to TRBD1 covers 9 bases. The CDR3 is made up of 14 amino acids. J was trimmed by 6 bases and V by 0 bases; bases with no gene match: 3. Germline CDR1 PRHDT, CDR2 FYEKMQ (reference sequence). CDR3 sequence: CASSLGTGGSEQYF. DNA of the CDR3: TGTGCCAGCAGCTTAGGGACAGGGGGAAGCGAGCAGTACTTC.

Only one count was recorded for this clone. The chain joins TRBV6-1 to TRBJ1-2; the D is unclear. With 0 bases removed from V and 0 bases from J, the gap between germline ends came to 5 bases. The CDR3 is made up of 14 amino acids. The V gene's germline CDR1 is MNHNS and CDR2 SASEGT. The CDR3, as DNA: TGTGCCAGCAGTGAAGCACAGCCTAACTATGGCTACACCTTC. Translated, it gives CASSEAQPNYGYTF.

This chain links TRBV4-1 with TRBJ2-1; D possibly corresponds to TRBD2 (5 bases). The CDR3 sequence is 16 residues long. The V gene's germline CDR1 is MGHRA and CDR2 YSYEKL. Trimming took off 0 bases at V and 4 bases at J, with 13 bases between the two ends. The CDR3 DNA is TGCGCCAGCAGCCAAGAAGAGGGAGCGCGATACAATGAGCAGTTCTTC. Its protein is CASSQEEGARYNEQFF.

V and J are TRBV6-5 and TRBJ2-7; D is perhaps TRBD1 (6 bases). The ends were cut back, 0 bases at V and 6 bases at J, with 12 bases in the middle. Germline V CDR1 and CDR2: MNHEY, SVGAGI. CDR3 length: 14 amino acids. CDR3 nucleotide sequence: TGTGCCAGCAGTTACTCTATTGAGGGGGTCGAGCAGTACTTC. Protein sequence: CASSYSIEGVEQYF.

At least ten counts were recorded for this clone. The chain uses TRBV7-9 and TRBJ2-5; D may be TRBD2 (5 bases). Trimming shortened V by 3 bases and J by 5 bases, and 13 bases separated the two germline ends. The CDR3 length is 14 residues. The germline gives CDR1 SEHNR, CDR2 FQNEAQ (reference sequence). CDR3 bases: TGTGCCAGCAGCTTTGGGTCTAGCACGGAGACCCAGTACTTC. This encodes CASSFGSSTETQYF.